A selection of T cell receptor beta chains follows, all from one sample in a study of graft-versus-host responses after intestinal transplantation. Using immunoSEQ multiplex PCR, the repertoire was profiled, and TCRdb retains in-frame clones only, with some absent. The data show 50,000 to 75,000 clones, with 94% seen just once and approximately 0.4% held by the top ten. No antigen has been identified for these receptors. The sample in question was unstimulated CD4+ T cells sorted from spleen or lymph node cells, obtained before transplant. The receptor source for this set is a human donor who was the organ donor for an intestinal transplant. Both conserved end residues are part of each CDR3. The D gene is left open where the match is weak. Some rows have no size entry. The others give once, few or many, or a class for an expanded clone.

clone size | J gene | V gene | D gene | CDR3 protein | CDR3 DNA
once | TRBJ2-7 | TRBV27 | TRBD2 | CASSRGTSGAYEQYF | TGTGCCAGCAGTCGGGGGACTAGCGGGGCATACGAGCAGTACTTC
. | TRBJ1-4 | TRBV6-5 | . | CASSYERTANEKLFF | TGTGCCAGCAGTTACGAACGAACGGCCAATGAAAAACTGTTTTTT
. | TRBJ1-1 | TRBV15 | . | CATSRPGAGAEAFF | TGTGCCACCAGCAGGCCAGGGGCGGGGGCTGAAGCTTTCTTT
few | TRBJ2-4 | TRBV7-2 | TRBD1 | CASSLSRDSHIQYF | TGTGCCAGCAGCTTATCTCGGGACAGTCACATTCAGTACTTC
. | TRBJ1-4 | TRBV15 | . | CATSRVLTPATNEKLFF | TGTGCCACCAGCAGAGTATTAACGCCCGCAACTAATGAAAAACTGTTTTTT
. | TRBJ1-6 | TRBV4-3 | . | CASSQEETRYNSPLHF | TGCGCCAGCAGCCAAGAAGAGACCAGGTATAATTCACCCCTCCACTTT
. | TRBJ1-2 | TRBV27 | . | CASSSRSGGLSGYTF | TGTGCCAGCAGCTCTCGTTCGGGGGGCCTCAGTGGCTACACCTTC
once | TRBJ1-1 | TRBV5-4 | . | CASSGTGSTEAFF | TGTGCCAGCAGCGGAACGGGGAGTACTGAAGCTTTCTTT
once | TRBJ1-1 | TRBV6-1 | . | CASREGWRMEAFF | TGTGCCAGCAGGGAGGGATGGAGGATGGAGGCTTTCTTT
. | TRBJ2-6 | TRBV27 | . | CASSLAGANVLTF | TGTGCCAGCAGTTTAGCTGGGGCCAACGTCCTGACTTTC
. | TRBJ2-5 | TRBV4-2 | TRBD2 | CASSQERGGQETQYF | TGTGCCAGCAGCCAAGAGCGGGGGGGCCAAGAGACCCAGTACTTC
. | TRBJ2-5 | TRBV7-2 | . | CASSFLVRRETQYF | TGTGCCAGCAGCTTTCTAGTGCGTCGGGAGACCCAGTACTTC
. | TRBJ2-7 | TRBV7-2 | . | CASSLGLHYEQYF | TGTGCCAGCAGCCTGGGACTTCACTACGAGCAGTACTTC
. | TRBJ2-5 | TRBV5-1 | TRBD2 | CASSLAQSSGQETQYF | TGCGCCAGCAGCTTGGCCCAGTCTAGCGGGCAAGAGACCCAGTACTTC
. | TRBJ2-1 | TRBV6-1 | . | CASSNPTRFNEQFF | TGTGCCAGCAGCAACCCTACAAGGTTCAATGAGCAGTTCTTC
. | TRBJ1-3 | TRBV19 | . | CASSKVAGIGNTIYF | TGTGCCAGTAGTAAAGTAGCGGGGATTGGAAACACCATATATTTT
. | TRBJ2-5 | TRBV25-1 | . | CASSELRTVQETQYF | TGTGCCAGCAGTGAATTAAGGACAGTCCAAGAGACCCAGTACTTC
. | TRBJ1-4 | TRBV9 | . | CASSVGRAAGFNEKLFF | TGTGCCAGCAGCGTCGGGAGGGCGGCGGGGTTCAATGAAAAACTGTTTTTT
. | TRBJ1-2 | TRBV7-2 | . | CASSLQRNYGYTF | TGTGCCAGCAGCTTGCAGCGGAACTATGGCTACACCTTC
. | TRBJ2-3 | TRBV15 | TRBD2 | CATSRPTAGGRTDTQYF | TGTGCCACCAGCAGACCCACCGCGGGGGGTCGTACAGATACGCAGTATTTT
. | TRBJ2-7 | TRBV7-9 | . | CASRTKEGYEQYF | TGTGCCAGCCGGACAAAGGAGGGCTACGAGCAGTACTTC
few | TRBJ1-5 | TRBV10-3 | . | CAISEGHSNQPQHF | TGTGCCATCAGTGAGGGACATAGCAATCAGCCCCAGCATTTT
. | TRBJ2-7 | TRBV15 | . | CATSREGHYEQYF | TGTGCCACCAGCAGAGAGGGACACTACGAGCAGTACTTC
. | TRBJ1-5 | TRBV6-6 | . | CASSPNRVNQPQHF | TGTGCCAGCAGCCCCAACAGGGTTAATCAGCCCCAGCATTTT
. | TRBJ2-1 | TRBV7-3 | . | CASSLVYGLVGVEQFF | TGTGCCAGCAGCTTAGTATATGGGCTAGTCGGGGTGGAGCAGTTCTTC
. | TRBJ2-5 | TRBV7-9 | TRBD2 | CASSTSRLWGGQETQYF | TGTGCCAGCAGCACCAGCCGACTGTGGGGGGGGCAAGAGACCCAGTACTTC
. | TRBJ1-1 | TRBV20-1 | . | CSRSDRPPAFF | TGCAGTCGTTCGGACAGACCTCCAGCTTTCTTT